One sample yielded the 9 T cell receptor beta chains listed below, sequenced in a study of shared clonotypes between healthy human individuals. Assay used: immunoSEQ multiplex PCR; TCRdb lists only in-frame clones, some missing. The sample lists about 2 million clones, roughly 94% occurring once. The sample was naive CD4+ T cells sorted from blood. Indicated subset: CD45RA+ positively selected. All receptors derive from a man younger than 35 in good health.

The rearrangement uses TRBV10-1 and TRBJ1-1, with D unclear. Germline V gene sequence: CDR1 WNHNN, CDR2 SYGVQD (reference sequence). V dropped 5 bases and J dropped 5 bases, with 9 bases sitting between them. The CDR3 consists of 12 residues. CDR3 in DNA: TGCGCCAGCAGTCCGACCAGGACTGAAGCTTTCTTT. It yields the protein CASSPTRTEAFF.

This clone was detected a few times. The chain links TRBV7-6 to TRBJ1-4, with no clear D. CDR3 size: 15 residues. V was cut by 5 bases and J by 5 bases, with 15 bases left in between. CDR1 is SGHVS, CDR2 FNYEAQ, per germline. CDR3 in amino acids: CASSRTVTRNEKLFF. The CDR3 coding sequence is TGTGCCAGCAGCCGAACAGTTACTCGGAATGAAAAACTGTTTTTT.

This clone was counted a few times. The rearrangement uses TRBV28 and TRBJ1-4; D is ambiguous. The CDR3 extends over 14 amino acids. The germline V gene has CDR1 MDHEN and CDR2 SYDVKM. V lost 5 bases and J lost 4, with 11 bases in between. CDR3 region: CASSLRQLNEKLFF. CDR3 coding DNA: TGTGCCAGCAGTCTACGGCAGCTTAATGAAAAACTGTTTTTT.

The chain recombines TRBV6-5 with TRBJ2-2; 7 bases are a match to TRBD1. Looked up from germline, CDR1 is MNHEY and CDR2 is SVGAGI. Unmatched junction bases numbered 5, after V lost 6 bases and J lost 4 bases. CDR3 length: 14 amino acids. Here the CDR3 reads CASRGDSFTGELFF. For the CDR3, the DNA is TGTGCCAGCAGGGGGGACAGTTTCACCGGGGAGCTGTTTTTT.

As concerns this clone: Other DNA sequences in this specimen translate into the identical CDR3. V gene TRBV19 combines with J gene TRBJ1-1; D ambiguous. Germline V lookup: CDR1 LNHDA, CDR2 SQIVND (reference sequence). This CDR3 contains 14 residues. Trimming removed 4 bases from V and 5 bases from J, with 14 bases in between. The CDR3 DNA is TGTGCCAGTAGTACTAGACAAGGGAATACTGAAGCTTTCTTT. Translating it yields CASSTRQGNTEAFF. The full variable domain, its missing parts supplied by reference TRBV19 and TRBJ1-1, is DGGITQSPKYLFRKEGQNVTLSCEQNLNHDAMYWYRQDPGQGLRLIYYSQIVNDFQKGDIAEGYSVSREKKESFPLTVTSAQKNPTAFYLCASSTRQGNTEAFFGQGTRLTVV.

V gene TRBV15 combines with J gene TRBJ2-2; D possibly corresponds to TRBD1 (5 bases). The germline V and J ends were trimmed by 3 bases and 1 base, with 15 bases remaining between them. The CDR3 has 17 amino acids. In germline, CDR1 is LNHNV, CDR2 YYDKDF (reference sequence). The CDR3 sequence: CATSRGRLTVNTGELFF. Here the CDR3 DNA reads TGTGCCACCAGCAGGGGCCGCTTGACAGTGAACACCGGGGAGCTGTTTTTT.

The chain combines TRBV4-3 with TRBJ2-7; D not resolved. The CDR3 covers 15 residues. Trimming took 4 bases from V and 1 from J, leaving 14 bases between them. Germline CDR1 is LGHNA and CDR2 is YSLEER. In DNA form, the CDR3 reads TGCGCCAGCAGCCGCGTTAGGGATCCTTCCTACGAGCAGTACTTC. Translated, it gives CASSRVRDPSYEQYF.

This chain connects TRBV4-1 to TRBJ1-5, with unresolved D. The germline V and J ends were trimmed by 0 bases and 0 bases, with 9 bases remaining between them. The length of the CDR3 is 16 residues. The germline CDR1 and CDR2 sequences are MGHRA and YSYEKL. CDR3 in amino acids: CASSQDQDYSNQPQHF. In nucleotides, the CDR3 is TGCGCCAGCAGCCAAGATCAGGATTATAGCAATCAGCCCCAGCATTTT.

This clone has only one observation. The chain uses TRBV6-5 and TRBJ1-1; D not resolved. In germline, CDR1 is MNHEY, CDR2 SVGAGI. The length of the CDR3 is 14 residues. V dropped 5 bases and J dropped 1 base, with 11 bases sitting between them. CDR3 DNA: TGTGCCAGCAGTAAATCGACGAGGAACACTGAAGCTTTCTTT. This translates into CASSKSTRNTEAFF.